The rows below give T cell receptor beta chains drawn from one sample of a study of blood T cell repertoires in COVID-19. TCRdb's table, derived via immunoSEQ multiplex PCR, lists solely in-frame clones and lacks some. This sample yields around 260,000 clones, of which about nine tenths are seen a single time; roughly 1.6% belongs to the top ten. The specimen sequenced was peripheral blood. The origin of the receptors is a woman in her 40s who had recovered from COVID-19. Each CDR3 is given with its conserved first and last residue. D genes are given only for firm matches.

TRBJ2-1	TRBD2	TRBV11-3	CASSQKRGQGNEQFF	TGTGCCAGCAGCCAAAAGCGGGGCCAAGGGAATGAGCAGTTCTTC
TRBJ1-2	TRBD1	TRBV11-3	CASSYPTAGTENYGYTF	TGTGCCAGCAGCTATCCGACGGCTGGGACAGAAAACTATGGCTACACCTTC
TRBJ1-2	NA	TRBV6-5	CVSRQGSFYGYTF	TGTGTGTCTCGGCAGGGGTCGTTCTATGGCTACACCTTC
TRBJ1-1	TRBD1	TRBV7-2	CASSSDRGHLRGEAFF	TGTGCCAGCAGCTCGGACAGGGGGCATTTGAGGGGTGAAGCTTTCTTT
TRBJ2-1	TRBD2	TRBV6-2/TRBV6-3	CASSYAREGSYNEQFF	TGTGCCAGCAGTTACGCCCGGGAGGGCTCCTACAATGAGCAGTTCTTC
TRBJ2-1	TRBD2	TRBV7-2	CASSLAGTSRRDEQFF	TGTGCCAGCAGCTTAGCGGGGACTAGCCGCCGGGATGAGCAGTTCTTC
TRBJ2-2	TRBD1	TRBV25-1	CASSTWTGVGELFF	TGTGCCAGCAGTACCTGGACAGGGGTCGGGGAGCTGTTTTTT
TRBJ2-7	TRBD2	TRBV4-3	CASSREGMGPYEQYF	TGCGCCAGCAGCCGGGAGGGAATGGGCCCCTACGAGCAGTACTTC
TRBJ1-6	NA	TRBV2	CASSDSLNSPLHF	TGTGCCAGCAGTGACAGTTTGAATTCACCCCTCCACTTT
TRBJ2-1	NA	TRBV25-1	CASRSSSYNEQFF	TGTGCCAGCAGGTCGAGCTCCTACAATGAGCAGTTCTTC
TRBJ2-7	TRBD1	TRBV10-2	CASNGDRGSYEQYF	TGCGCCAGCAACGGGGACAGGGGGTCCTACGAGCAGTACTTC
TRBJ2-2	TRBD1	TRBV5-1	CASSLFDRDTGELFF	TGCGCCAGCAGCTTGTTCGACAGGGACACCGGGGAGCTGTTTTTT
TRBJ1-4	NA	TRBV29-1	CSVSWQGNEKLFF	TGCAGCGTTTCGTGGCAGGGAAATGAAAAACTGTTTTTT
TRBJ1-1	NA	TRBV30	CAWSRNTEAFF	TGTGCCTGGAGCAGGAACACTGAAGCTTTCTTT
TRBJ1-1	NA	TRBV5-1	CASSPAPTGTTEAFF	TGCGCCAGCAGCCCGGCCCCGACGGGAACAACTGAAGCTTTCTTT
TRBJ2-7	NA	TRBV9	CASSGLYEQYF	TGTGCCAGCAGCGGGCTCTACGAGCAGTACTTC
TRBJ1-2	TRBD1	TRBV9	CASSAARVRDRVGGYTF	TGTGCCAGCAGCGCCGCCCGCGTCCGGGACAGGGTCGGTGGCTACACCTTC
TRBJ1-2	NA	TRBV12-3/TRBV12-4	CASSLGAYGYTF	TGTGCCAGCAGTTTAGGAGCCTATGGCTACACCTTC
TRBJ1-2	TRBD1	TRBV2	CASRPLTGAVGYTF	TGTGCCAGCAGACCCTTGACAGGGGCGGTCGGCTACACCTTC
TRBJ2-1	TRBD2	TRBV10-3	CAISQALAGPNNEQFF	TGTGCCATCAGTCAAGCACTAGCGGGGCCTAACAATGAGCAGTTCTTC
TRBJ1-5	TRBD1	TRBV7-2	CASSLAGGQGVQPQHF	TGTGCCAGCAGCTTAGCGGGGGGACAGGGTGTTCAGCCCCAGCATTTT
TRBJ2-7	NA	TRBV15	CATSRGLLDYEQYF	TGTGCCACCAGCAGGGGACTCTTAGACTACGAGCAGTACTTC
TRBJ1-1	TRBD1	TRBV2	CASRAGGTGGEMNTEAFF	TGTGCCAGCAGGGCGGGCGGGACAGGGGGCGAAATGAACACTGAAGCTTTCTTT